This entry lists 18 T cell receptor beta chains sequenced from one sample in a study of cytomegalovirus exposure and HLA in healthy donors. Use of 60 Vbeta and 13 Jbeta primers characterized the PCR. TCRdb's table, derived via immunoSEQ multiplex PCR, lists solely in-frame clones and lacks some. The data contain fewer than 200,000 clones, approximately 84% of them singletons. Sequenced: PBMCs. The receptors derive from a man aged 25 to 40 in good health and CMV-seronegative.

CDR3 sequence (DNA): TGTGCCAGCAGTTACATGACACCAAACACTGAAGCTTTCTTT. Protein sequence: CASSYMTPNTEAFF. The chain recombines TRBV6-5 with TRBJ1-1; D not resolved. V was pared by 2 bases and J by 2 bases, with 9 bases between. The CDR3 runs 14 residues. CDR1 is MNHEY, CDR2 SVGAGI, per germline.

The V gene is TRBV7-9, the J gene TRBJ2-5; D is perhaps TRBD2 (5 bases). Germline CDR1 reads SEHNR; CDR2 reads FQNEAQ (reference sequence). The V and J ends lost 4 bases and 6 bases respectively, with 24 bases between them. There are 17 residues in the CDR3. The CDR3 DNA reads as TGTGCCAGCAGCTCTTCCCCCGTTTCCTTCGGGGTGCAGACCCAGTACTTC. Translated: CASSSSPVSFGVQTQYF.

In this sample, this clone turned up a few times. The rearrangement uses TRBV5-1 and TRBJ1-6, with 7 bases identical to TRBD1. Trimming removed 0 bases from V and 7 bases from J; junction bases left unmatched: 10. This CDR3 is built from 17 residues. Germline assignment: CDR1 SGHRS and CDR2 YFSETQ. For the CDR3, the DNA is TGCGCCAGCAGCTTGGGGGCGACAGGGTCGGCAAATTCACCCCTCCACTTT. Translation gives CASSLGATGSANSPLHF.

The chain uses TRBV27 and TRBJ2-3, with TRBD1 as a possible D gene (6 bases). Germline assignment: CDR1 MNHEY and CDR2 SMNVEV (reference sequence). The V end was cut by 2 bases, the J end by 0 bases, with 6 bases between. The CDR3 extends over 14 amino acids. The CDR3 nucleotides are TGTGCCAGCAGTTTAGACAGGAGCACAGATACGCAGTATTTT. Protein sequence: CASSLDRSTDTQYF.

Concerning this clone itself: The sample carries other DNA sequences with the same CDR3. The CDR3 DNA follows: TGTGCCATCAGTCGGACTAGCGGGGGCGATGAGCAGTTCTTC. It codes for CAISRTSGGDEQFF. The chain recombines TRBV10-3 with TRBJ2-1; 13 nucleotides align to TRBD2. Germline assignment: CDR1 ENHRY and CDR2 SYGVKD. The CDR3 runs 14 residues. The V segment lost 5 bases and the J segment 8 bases; nucleotides outside the gene matches: 3.

The CDR3 is CASSKDERGGRRELFF. In DNA form, the CDR3 reads TGTGCCAGCAGCAAAGATGAGCGGGGGGGCCGGAGAGAGCTGTTTTTT. The rearrangement links TRBV21-1 to TRBJ2-2; the D call in the table, TRBD2, was not verified against the DNA. TRBV21-1 is shown as a pseudogene. This CDR3 contains 16 residues.

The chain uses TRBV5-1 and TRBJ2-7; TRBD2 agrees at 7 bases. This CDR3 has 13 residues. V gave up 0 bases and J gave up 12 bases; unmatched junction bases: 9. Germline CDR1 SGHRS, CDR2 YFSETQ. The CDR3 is CASSLGSLREAYF. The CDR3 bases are TGCGCCAGCAGCTTGGGTTCCCTACGGGAGGCGTACTTC. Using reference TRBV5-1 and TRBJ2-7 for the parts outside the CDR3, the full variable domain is KAGVTQTPRYLIKTRGQQVTLSCSPISGHRSVSWYQQTPGQGLQFLFEYFSETQRNKGNFPGRFSGRQFSNSRSEMNVSTLELGDSALYLCASSLGSLREAYFGPGTRLTVT.

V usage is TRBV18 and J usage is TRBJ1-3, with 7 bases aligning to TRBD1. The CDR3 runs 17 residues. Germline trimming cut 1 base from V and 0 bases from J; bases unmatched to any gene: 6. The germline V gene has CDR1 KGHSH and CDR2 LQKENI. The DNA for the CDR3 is TGTGCCAGCTCACCACTGGACAGGCCCTACTCTGGAAACACCATATATTTT. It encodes CASSPLDRPYSGNTIYF.

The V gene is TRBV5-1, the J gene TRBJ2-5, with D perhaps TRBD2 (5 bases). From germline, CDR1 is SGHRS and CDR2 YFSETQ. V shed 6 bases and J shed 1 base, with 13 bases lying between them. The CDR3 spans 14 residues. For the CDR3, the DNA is TGCGCCAGCAACGTAGGGAGTACCCAAGAGACCCAGTACTTC. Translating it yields CASNVGSTQETQYF.

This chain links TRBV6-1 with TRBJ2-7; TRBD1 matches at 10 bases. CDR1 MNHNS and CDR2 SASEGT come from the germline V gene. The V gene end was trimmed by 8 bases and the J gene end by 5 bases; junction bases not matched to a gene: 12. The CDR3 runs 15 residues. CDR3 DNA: TGTGCCAGCCGACTGGGGACAGGGGACCTTGACGAGCAGTACTTC. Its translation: CASRLGTGDLDEQYF.

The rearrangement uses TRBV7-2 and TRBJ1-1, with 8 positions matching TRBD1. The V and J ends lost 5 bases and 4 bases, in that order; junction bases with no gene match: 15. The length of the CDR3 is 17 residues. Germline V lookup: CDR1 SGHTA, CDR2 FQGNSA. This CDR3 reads CASSPDRGFLSSTEAFF. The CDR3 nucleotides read TGTGCCAGCAGCCCCGACAGGGGCTTTCTCTCGAGCACTGAAGCTTTCTTT.

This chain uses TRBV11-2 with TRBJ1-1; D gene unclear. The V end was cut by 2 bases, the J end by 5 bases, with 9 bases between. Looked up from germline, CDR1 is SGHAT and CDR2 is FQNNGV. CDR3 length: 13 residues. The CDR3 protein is CASSLSRGTEAFF. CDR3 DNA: TGTGCCAGCAGCTTAAGTAGAGGGACTGAAGCTTTCTTT.

CDR3 DNA: TGTGCCAGCAGGGGGACAGGTCGAATTGAAAAACTGTTTTTT. This translates into CASRGTGRIEKLFF. The chain has TRBV28 and TRBJ1-4, with TRBD1 matching 8 bases. This CDR3 spans 14 amino acids. Germline V gene data show CDR1 as MDHEN and CDR2 as SYDVKM. Unmatched junction bases numbered 7, after V lost 6 bases and J lost 7 bases.

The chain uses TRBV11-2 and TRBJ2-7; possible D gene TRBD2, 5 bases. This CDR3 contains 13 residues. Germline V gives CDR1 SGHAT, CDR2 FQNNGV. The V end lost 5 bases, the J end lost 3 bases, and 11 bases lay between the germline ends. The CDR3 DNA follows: TGTGCCAGCAGCCCCGGGGTTTACTACGAGCAGTACTTC. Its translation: CASSPGVYYEQYF.

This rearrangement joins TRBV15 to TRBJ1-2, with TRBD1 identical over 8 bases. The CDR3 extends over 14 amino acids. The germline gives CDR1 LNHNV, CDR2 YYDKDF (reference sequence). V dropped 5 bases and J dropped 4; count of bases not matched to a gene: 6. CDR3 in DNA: TGTGCCACCAGCCGGACAGGGAATACCTATGGCTACACCTTC. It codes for CATSRTGNTYGYTF. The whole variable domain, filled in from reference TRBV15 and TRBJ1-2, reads DAMVIQNPRYQVTQFGKPVTLSCSQTLNHNVMYWYQQKSSQAPKLLFHYYDKDFNNEADTPDNFQSRRPNTSFCFLDIRSPGLGDTAMYLCATSRTGNTYGYTFGSGTRLTVV.

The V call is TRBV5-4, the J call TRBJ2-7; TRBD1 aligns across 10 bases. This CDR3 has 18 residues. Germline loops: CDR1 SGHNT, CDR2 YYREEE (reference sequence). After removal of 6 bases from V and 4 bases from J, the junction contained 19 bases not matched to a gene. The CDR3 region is CASTLSGTGAQALYEQYF. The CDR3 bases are TGTGCCAGCACCCTTTCCGGGACAGGGGCCCAGGCCCTTTACGAGCAGTACTTC.

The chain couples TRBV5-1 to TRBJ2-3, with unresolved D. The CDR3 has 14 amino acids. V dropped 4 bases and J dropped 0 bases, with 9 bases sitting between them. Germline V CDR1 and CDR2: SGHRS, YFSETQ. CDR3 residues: CASSQRQSTDTQYF. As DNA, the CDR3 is TGCGCCAGCAGCCAAAGACAAAGCACAGATACGCAGTATTTT.

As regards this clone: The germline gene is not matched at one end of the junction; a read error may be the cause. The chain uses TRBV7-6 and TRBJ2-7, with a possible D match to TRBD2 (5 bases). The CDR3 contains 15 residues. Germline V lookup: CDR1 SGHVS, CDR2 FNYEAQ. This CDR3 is CASSLDVGVSYKQYF. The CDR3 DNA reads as TGTGCCAGCAGCTTAGACGTCGGGGTGTCCTACAAGCAGTACTTC.